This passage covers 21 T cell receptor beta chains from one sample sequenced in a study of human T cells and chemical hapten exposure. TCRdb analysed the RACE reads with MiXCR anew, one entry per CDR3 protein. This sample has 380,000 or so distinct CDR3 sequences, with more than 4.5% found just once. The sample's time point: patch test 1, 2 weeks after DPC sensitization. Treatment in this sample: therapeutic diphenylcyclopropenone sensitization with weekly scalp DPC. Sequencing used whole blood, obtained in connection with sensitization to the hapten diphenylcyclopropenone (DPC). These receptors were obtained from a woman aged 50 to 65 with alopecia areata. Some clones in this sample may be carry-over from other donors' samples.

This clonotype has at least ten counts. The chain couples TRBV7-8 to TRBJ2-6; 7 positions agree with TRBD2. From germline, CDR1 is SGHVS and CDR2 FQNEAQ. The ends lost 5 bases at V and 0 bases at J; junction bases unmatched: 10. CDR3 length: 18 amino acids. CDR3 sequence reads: CASSPGLGMGSGANVLTF. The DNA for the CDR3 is TGTGCCAGCAGCCCAGGACTAGGAATGGGCTCTGGGGCCAACGTCCTGACTTTC.

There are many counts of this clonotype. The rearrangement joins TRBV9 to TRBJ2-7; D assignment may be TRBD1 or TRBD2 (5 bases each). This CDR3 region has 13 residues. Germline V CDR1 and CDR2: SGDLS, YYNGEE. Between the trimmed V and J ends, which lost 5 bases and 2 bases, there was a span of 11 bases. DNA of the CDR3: TGTGCCAGCAGTCCTGGGGGAGCCTACGAGCAGTACTTC. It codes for CASSPGGAYEQYF. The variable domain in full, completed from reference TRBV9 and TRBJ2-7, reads DSGVTQTPKHLITATGQRVTLRCSPRSGDLSVYWYQQSLDQGLQFLIQYYNGEERAKGNILERFSAQQFPDLHSELNLSSLELGDSALYFCASSPGGAYEQYFGPGTRLTVT.

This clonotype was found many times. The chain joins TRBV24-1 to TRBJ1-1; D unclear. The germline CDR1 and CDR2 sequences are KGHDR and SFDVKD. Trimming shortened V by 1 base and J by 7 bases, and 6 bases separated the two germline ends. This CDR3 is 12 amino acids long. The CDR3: CATSDFRGEAFF. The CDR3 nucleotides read TGTGCCACCAGTGATTTCCGGGGTGAAGCTTTCTTT.

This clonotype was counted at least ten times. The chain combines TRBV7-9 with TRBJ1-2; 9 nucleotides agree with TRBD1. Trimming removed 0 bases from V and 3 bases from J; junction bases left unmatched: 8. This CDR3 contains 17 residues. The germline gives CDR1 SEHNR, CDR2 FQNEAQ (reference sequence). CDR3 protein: CASSLAVGDRDDYGYTF. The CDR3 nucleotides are TGTGCCAGCAGCTTAGCGGTGGGGGACAGGGACGACTATGGCTACACCTTC.

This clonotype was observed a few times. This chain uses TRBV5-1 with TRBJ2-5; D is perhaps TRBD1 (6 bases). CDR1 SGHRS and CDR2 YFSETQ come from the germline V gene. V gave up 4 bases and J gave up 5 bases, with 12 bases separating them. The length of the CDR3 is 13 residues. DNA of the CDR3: TGCGCCAGCAGCCTAGACAGGTTGGAGACCCAGTACTTC. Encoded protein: CASSLDRLETQYF.

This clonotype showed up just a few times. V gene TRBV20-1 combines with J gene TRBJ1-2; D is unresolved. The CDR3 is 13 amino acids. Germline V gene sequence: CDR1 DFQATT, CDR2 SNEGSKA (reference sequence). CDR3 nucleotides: TGCAGCGCGGGGATAGGAATCCACTATGGCTACACCTTC. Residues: CSAGIGIHYGYTF.

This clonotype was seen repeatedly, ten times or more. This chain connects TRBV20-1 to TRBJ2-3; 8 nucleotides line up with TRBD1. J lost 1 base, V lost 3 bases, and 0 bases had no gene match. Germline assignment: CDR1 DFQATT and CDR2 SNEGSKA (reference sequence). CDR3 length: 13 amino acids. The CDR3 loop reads CSARGQGTDTQYF. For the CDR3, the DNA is TGCAGTGCTAGGGGACAGGGCACAGATACGCAGTATTTT.

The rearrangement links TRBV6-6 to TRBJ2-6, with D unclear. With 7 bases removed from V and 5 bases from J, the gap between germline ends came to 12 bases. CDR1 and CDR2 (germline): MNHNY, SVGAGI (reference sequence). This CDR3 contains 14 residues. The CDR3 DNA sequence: TGTGCCAGCACACCCGATGTATGGGCCAACGTCCTGACTTTC. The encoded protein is CASTPDVWANVLTF.

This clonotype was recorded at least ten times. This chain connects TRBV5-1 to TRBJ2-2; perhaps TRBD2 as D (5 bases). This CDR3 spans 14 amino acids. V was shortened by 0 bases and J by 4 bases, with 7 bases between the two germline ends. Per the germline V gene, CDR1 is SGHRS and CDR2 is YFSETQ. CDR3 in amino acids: CASSLEEGTGELFF. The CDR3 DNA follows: TGCGCCAGCAGCTTGGAAGAGGGCACCGGGGAGCTGTTTTTT.

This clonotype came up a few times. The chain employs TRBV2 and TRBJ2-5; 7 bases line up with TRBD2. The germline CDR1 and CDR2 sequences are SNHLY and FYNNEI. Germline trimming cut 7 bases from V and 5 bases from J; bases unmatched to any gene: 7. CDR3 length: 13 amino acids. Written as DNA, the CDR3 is TGTGCCAGCAATGGGGGGGTTTTCGAGACCCAGTACTTC. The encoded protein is CASNGGVFETQYF.

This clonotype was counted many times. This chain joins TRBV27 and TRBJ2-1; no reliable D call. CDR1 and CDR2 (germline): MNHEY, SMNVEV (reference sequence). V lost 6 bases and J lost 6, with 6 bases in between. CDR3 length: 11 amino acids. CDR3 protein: CASRSGNEQFF. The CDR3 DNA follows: TGTGCCAGCAGGTCTGGCAATGAGCAGTTCTTC.

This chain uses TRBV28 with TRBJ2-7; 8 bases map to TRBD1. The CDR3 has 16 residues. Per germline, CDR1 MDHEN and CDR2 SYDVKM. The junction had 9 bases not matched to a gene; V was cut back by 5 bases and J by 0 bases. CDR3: CASSAPAGGGSYEQYF. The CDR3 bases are TGTGCCAGCAGTGCCCCGGCAGGGGGCGGCTCCTACGAGCAGTACTTC.

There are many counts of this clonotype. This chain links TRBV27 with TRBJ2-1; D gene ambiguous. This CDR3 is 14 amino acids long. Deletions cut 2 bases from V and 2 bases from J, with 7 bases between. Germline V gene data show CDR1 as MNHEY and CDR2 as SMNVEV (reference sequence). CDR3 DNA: TGTGCCAGCAGTTTAATCGCGACCTACAATGAGCAGTTCTTC. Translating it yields CASSLIATYNEQFF.

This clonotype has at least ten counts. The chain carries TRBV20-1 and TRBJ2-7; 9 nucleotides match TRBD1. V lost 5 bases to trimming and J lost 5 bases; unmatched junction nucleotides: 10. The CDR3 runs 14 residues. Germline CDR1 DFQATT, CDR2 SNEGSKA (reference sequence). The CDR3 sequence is CSADYRDRVHEQYF. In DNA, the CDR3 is TGCAGTGCTGATTACCGGGACAGGGTGCACGAGCAGTACTTC.

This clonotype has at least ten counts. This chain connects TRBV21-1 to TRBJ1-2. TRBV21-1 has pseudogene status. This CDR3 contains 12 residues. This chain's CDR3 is CASSKAAYGYTF. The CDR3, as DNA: TGTGCCAGCAGCAAAGCGGCCTATGGCTACACCTTC.

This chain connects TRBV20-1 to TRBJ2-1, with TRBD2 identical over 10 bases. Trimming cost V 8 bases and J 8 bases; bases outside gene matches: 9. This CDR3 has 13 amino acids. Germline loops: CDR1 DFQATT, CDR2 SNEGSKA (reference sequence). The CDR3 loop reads CSWVSGGRDEQFF. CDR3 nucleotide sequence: TGCAGTTGGGTTAGCGGGGGGAGGGATGAGCAGTTCTTC.

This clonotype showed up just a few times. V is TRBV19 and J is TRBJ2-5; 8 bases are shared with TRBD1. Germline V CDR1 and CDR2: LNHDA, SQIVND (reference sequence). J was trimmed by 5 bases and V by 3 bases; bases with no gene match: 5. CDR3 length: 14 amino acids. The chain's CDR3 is CASSIPGGSETQYF. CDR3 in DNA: TGTGCCAGTAGTATCCCAGGGGGCAGCGAGACCCAGTACTTC.

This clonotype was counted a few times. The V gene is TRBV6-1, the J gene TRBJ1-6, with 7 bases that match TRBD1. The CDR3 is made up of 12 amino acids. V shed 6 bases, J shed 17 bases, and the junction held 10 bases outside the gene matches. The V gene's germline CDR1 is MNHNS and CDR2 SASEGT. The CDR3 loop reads CASSHRGGSVHF. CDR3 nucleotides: TGTGCCAGCAGCCACAGGGGTGGTTCTGTCCACTTT.

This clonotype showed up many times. The CDR3 spells CASSEFADYQETQYF. DNA for the CDR3: TGTGCCAGCAGTGAGTTTGCTGATTACCAAGAGACCCAGTACTTC. This rearrangement joins TRBV6-1 to TRBJ2-5; D not resolved. The length of the CDR3 is 15 residues. V dropped 3 bases and J dropped 0 bases, with 11 bases sitting between them. CDR1 MNHNS and CDR2 SASEGT come from the germline V gene.

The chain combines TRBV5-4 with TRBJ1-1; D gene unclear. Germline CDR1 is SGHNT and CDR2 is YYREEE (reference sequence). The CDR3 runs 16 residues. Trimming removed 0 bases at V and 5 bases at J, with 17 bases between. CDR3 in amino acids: CASSLAERVGSTEAFF. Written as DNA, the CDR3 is TGTGCCAGCAGCTTGGCCGAAAGGGTAGGAAGTACTGAAGCTTTCTTT.

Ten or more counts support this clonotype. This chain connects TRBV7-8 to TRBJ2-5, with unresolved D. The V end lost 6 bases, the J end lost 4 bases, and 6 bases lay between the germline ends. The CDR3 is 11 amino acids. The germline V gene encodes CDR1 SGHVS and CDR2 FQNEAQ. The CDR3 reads CASRFGETQYF. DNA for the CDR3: TGTGCCAGCAGATTTGGAGAGACCCAGTACTTC. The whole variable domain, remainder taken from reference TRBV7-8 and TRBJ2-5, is GAGVSQSPRYKVAKRGQDVALRCDPISGHVSLFWYQQALGQGPEFLTYFQNEAQLDKSGLPSDRFFAERPEGSVSTLKIQRTQQEDSAVYLCASRFGETQYFGPGTRLLVL.